This T cell receptor beta chain was documented in a study of T cell responses to AZD1222 COVID-19 vaccine. Overall study context: Samples with a second dose at about 4 or about 12 weeks were pooled together.

The method was immunoSEQ multiplex PCR; TCRdb's version includes in-frame clones alone and lacks a portion of them. The sample lists tens of thousands of clones, approximately 85% occurring once. Study-level results: After two AZD1222 doses, spike-specific TCR breadth and depth rose versus day 0. The sample set comprised mostly white British donors with more females, and clonal diversity was possibly underestimated.

Comments on this clone: Its target is not known.

Material: peripheral blood, obtained on day 0 of AZD1222 vaccination. The clonotype originates from an adult in good health.

Here the CDR3 DNA reads TGCGCCAGCAGCCCTGGACTAGCGGGGAGGACCGGGGAGCTGTTTTTT. This translates into CASSPGLAGRTGELFF. This chain links TRBV5-1 with TRBJ2-2; 12 bases are shared with TRBD2. Germline CDR1 is SGHRS and CDR2 is YFSETQ. This CDR3 is built from 16 residues. Trimming cost V 4 bases and J 5 bases; bases outside gene matches: 6.